These 21 T cell receptor beta chains were all obtained from the same sample, sequenced in a study of blood T cell repertoires in COVID-19. Profiled with immunoSEQ multiplex PCR; TCRdb holds only in-frame clones, not every one. The table has more than 350,000 clones, around nine tenths seen once. The specimen was PBMCs or T cells enriched from blood (not recorded which). Receptors were obtained from a woman aged 45-60 years who had recovered from COVID-19.

The CDR3 nucleotides are TGCGCCAGCAGCCAAGCACTGGGGACAGGGAGAGGTTTCTTT. As protein: CASSQALGTGRGFF. V gene TRBV4-3 combines with J gene TRBJ1-1; 9 bases line up with TRBD1. This CDR3 region has 14 residues. V lost 1 base and J lost 13; bases outside the gene matches: 10. CDR1 is LGHNA, CDR2 YSLEER, per germline.

The chain recombines TRBV1 with TRBJ2-7; TRBD2 is the table's D call and was not checked against the DNA. TRBV1 is a pseudogene locus. This CDR3 has 17 amino acids. The CDR3 protein is CTSSQEFSGGAILEQYF. The DNA of the CDR3 is TGCACCAGCAGCCAAGAGTTTAGCGGGGGGGCCATTCTCGAGCAGTACTTC.

The rearrangement links TRBV6-5 to TRBJ1-5; D uncertain. Germline CDR1 MNHEY, CDR2 SVGAGI. Trimming removed 7 bases from V and 6 bases from J, with 13 bases in between. The CDR3 totals 13 residues. The CDR3 DNA sequence: TGTGCCAGCACCCGAAGTCTAAGTCAGCCCCAGCATTTT. Protein: CASTRSLSQPQHF.

The sample holds a few counts of this clone. The rearrangement uses TRBV2 and TRBJ1-1; unclear D gene. Germline V gene lookup returns CDR1 SNHLY and CDR2 FYNNEI. Deletions cut 5 bases from V and 3 bases from J, with 13 bases between. This CDR3 has 14 residues. The CDR3 DNA reads as TGTGCCAGCAGTTCACTCGACATCTACACTGAAGCTTTCTTT. Its translation is CASSSLDIYTEAFF.

The chain has TRBV28 and TRBJ1-3, with 10 bases matching TRBD1. The CDR3 has 14 residues. Trimming took 6 bases from V and 3 from J; bases not matched to a gene: 2. Looked up from germline, CDR1 is MDHEN and CDR2 is SYDVKM. CDR3: CASRWTGGGNTIYF. CDR3 coding DNA: TGTGCCAGCAGATGGACAGGGGGTGGAAACACCATATATTTT.

Turning to this clone: The junction departs from the called germline gene at one end, perhaps through a read error. The chain is built from TRBV7-7 and TRBJ2-3, with TRBD1 as a possible D gene (6 bases). This CDR3 is built from 17 residues. Germline CDR1 and CDR2: SSHAT and FNYEAQ (reference sequence). In nucleotides, the CDR3 is TGTGCTAGCAGGGATGCCTGGGGGCCGGGGAGCACAGATACGCAGTATTTT. Translated: CASRDAWGPGSTDTQYF.

This sequence joins TRBV25-1 and TRBJ1-6; 7 nucleotides align to TRBD1. The V gene end was trimmed by 3 bases and the J gene end by 9 bases; junction bases not matched to a gene: 5. Germline V gives CDR1 MGHDK, CDR2 SYGVNS. This CDR3 contains 14 residues. CDR3 nucleotide sequence: TGTGCCAGCAGTGATATAGGGGGCGGTTCACCCCTCCACTTT. It codes for CASSDIGGGSPLHF.

This chain joins TRBV5-4 and TRBJ2-7, with D tentatively TRBD2 (5 bases). Germline CDR1 is SGHNT and CDR2 is YYREEE (reference sequence). The V and J ends lost 4 bases and 2 bases respectively, with 13 bases between them. The CDR3 length is 14 residues. DNA for the CDR3: TGTGCCAGCAGCAGTAACGGGAATCCCTACGAGCAGTACTTC. Translated, it gives CASSSNGNPYEQYF.

The chain links TRBV14 to TRBJ2-1; 13 nucleotides align to TRBD2. Trimming cost V 5 bases and J 6 bases; bases outside gene matches: 16. CDR1 is SGHDN, CDR2 FVKESK, per germline. This CDR3 is 19 amino acids long. CDR3 sequence (DNA): TGTGCCAGCAGCTCCCCCCCAGGACTAGCGGGGGAGAGGGTCAATGAGCAGTTCTTC. This sequence encodes CASSSPPGLAGERVNEQFF. Full variable domain (rest looked up from reference TRBV14 and TRBJ2-1): EAGVTQFPSHSVIEKGQTVTLRCDPISGHDNLYWYRRVMGKEIKFLLHFVKESKQDESGMPNNRFLAERTGGTYSTLKVQPAELEDSGVYFCASSSPPGLAGERVNEQFFGPGTRLTVL.

The rearrangement uses TRBV18 and TRBJ2-1; D is perhaps TRBD1 (5 bases). CDR3 length: 14 amino acids. Trimming took off 2 bases at V and 8 bases at J, with 13 bases between the two ends. From germline, CDR1 is KGHSH and CDR2 LQKENI. This chain's CDR3 is CASSPGASGDEQFF. CDR3 coding DNA: TGTGCCAGCTCACCAGGGGCCTCTGGGGATGAGCAGTTCTTC.

This chain joins TRBV7-2 and TRBJ1-4; D is ambiguous. V was clipped by 3 bases and J by 8 bases, with 13 bases between them. Germline V gene data show CDR1 as SGHTA and CDR2 as FQGNSA. This CDR3 spans 14 amino acids. The CDR3 protein is CASSLRGTYEKLFF. The CDR3 region has the DNA TGTGCCAGCAGCTTGCGGGGAACCTACGAAAAACTGTTTTTT.

The chain joins TRBV7-9 to TRBJ2-7, with D perhaps TRBD1 (6 bases). Trimming left V 5 bases short and J 2 bases short, with 10 bases between. The CDR3 contains 13 residues. From germline, CDR1 is SEHNR and CDR2 FQNEAQ (reference sequence). CDR3 in amino acids: CASSQGHPYEQYF. The CDR3 DNA reads as TGTGCCAGCAGCCAGGGACACCCCTACGAGCAGTACTTC.

V gene TRBV4-3 combines with J gene TRBJ2-3, with D tentatively TRBD2 (5 bases). Germline CDR1 LGHNA, CDR2 YSLEER. V lost 0 bases, J lost 4 bases, and 8 bases lay in between. The CDR3 covers 14 residues. The CDR3 bases are TGCGCCAGCAGCCAAGAATACGGGGCAGATACGCAGTATTTT. Amino acid sequence: CASSQEYGADTQYF.

This clone showed up just once. The chain has TRBV25-1 and TRBJ1-4; a weak D match, TRBD1 (5 bases). The germline CDR1 and CDR2 sequences are MGHDK and SYGVNS. Trimming pared 1 base from V and 0 bases from J, leaving 9 bases between. This CDR3 spans 16 amino acids. CDR3 bases: TGTGCCAGCAGTGAATCAGGGCGCGCAACTAATGAAAAACTGTTTTTT. Translated: CASSESGRATNEKLFF.

The chain combines TRBV1 with TRBJ1-1. TRBV1 is designated a pseudogene. CDR3 length equals 17 residues. CDR3 in DNA: TGCACCAGCAGCCAAGATCCGGATCGTGGGGAGGACACTGAAGCTTTCTTT. Translating it yields CTSSQDPDRGEDTEAFF.

The CDR3 sequence: CASSEVGRGSQPQHF. DNA for the CDR3: TGTGCCAGCAGTGAAGTTGGCAGGGGGTCTCAGCCCCAGCATTTT. The chain uses TRBV2 and TRBJ1-5; 7 bases fit TRBD1. The germline CDR1 and CDR2 sequences are SNHLY and FYNNEI. The CDR3 is made up of 15 amino acids. Germline trimming cut 1 base from V and 6 bases from J; bases unmatched to any gene: 6. The entire variable domain, with the rest obtained from reference TRBV2 and TRBJ1-5, is as follows: EPEVTQTPSHQVTQMGQEVILRCVPISNHLYFYWYRQILGQKVEFLVSFYNNEISEKSEIFDDQFSVERPDGSNFTLKIRSTKLEDSAMYFCASSEVGRGSQPQHFGDGTRLSIL.

This chain joins TRBV2 and TRBJ2-2; D call uncertain. CDR1 is SNHLY and CDR2 is FYNNEI in the germline V gene. The CDR3 consists of 15 residues. The V and J ends lost 4 bases and 0 bases respectively, with 9 bases between them. CDR3 amino acids: CASSGARTNTGELFF. In DNA, the CDR3 is TGTGCCAGCAGTGGGGCGAGAACGAACACCGGGGAGCTGTTTTTT.

This clone has a single count. The rearrangement joins TRBV28 to TRBJ1-2, with 11 bases fitting TRBD1. Germline V gives CDR1 MDHEN, CDR2 SYDVKM. This CDR3 is 14 amino acids long. V shed 6 bases, J shed 8 bases, and the junction held 8 bases outside the gene matches. The CDR3 is CASRGTGGSGGYTF. CDR3 coding DNA: TGTGCCAGCAGGGGGACAGGGGGGTCGGGCGGCTACACCTTC.

The CDR3 DNA reads as TGTGCCAGCAGTGGACACGGGAACACTGAAGCTTTCTTT. Translation gives CASSGHGNTEAFF. The chain links TRBV2 to TRBJ1-1; no reliable D call. Germline-derived CDR1 and CDR2 are SNHLY and FYNNEI. The CDR3 is 13 residues long. Trimming stripped 4 bases from V and 1 base from J, with 7 bases between.

This clone was counted a single time. The chain carries TRBV29-1 and TRBJ2-4; possibly TRBD2 for D (6 bases). V was clipped by 4 bases and J by 1 base, with 8 bases between them. Germline V gene lookup returns CDR1 SQVTM and CDR2 ANQGSEA. CDR3 size: 13 residues. The CDR3 protein is CSVGGDAKNIQYF. Written as DNA, the CDR3 is TGCAGCGTTGGCGGGGACGCCAAAAACATTCAGTACTTC.

The J gene is TRBJ1-2, the V gene TRBV5-8, with D uncertain. Germline V gives CDR1 SGHTS, CDR2 YDEGEE. Trimming stripped 2 bases from V and 5 bases from J, with 16 bases between. The CDR3 sequence is 15 residues long. CDR3 in DNA: TGTGCCAGCAGCTTCCCCCAGCGGACCGGGTATGGCTACACCTTC. This codes for CASSFPQRTGYGYTF.